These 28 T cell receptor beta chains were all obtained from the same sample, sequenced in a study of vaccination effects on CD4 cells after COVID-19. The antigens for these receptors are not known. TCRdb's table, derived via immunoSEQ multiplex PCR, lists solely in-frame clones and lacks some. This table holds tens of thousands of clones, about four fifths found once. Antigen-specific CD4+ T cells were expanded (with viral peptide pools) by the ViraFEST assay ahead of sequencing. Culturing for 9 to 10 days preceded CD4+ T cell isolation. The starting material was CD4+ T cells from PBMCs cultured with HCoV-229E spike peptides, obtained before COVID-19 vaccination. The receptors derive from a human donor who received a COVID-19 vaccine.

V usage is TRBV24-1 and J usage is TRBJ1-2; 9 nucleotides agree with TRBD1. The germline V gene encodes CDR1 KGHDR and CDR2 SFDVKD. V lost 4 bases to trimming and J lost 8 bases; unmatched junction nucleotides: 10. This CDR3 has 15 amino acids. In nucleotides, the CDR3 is TGTGCCACCAGTGACCGGGGACAGGGAGTTCGGGGCTACACCTTC. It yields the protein CATSDRGQGVRGYTF.

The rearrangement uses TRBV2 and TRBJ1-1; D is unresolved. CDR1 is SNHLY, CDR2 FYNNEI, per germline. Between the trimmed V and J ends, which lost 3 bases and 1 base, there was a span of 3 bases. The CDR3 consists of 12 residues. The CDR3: CASSDPNTEAFF. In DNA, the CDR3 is TGTGCCAGCAGTGATCCGAACACTGAAGCTTTCTTT.

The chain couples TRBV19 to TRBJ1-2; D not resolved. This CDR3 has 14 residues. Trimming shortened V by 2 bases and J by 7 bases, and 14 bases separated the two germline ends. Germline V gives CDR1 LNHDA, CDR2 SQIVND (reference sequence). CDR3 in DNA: TGTGCCAGTAGTATATCTCGACGGTCCGGTGGCTACACCTTC. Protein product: CASSISRRSGGYTF.

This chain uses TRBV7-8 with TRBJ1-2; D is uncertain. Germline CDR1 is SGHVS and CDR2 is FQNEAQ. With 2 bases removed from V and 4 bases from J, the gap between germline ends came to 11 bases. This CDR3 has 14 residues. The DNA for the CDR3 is TGTGCCAGCAGCTTATTAAGGATAGGCTATGGCTACACCTTC. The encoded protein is CASSLLRIGYGYTF. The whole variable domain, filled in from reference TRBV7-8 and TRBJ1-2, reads GAGVSQSPRYKVAKRGQDVALRCDPISGHVSLFWYQQALGQGPEFLTYFQNEAQLDKSGLPSDRFFAERPEGSVSTLKIQRTQQEDSAVYLCASSLLRIGYGYTFGSGTRLTVV.

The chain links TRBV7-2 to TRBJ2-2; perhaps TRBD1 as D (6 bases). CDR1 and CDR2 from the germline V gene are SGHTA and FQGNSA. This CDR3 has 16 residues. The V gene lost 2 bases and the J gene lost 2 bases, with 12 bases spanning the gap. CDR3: CASSLRAGANTGELFF. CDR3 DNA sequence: TGTGCCAGCAGCTTAAGGGCAGGGGCTAACACCGGGGAGCTGTTTTTT.

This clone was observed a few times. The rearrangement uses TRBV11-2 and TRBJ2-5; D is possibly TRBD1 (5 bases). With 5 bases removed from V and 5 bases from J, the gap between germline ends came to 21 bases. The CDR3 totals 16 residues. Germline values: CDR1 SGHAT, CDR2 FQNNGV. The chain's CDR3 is CASSPTPGSRVETQYF. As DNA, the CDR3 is TGTGCCAGCAGCCCGACCCCAGGGTCCCGGGTGGAGACCCAGTACTTC.

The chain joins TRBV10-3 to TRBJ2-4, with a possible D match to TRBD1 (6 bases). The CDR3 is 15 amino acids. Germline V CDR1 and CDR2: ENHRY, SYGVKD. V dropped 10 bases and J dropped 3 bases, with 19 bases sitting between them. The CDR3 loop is CATEPEQGGKNIQYF. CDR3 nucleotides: TGTGCCACCGAGCCCGAACAGGGCGGCAAAAACATTCAGTACTTC.

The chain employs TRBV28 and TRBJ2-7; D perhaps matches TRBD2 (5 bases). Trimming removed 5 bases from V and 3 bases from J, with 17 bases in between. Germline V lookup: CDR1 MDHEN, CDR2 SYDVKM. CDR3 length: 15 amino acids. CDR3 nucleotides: TGTGCCAGCAGTCCCGTTCGAGGGTGGGGCTACGAGCAGTACGTC. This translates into CASSPVRGWGYEQYV.

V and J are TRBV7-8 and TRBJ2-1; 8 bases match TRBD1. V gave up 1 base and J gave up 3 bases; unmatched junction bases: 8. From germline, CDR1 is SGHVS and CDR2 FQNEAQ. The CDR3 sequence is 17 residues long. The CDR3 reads CASSLVVRTGIYNEQFF. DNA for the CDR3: TGTGCCAGCAGCTTAGTGGTAAGGACAGGGATCTACAATGAGCAGTTCTTC.

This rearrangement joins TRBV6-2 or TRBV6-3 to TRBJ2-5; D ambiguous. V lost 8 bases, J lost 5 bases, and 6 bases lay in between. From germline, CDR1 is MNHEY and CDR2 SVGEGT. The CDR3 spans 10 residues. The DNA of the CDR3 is TGTGCCAGCCGCCGGGAGACCCAGTACTTC. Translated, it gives CASRRETQYF.

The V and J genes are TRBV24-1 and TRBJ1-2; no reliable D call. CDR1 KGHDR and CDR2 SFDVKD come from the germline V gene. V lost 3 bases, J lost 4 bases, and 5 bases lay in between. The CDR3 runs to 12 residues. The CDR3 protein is CATSDVAYGYTF. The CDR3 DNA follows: TGTGCCACCAGTGATGTTGCCTATGGCTACACCTTC.

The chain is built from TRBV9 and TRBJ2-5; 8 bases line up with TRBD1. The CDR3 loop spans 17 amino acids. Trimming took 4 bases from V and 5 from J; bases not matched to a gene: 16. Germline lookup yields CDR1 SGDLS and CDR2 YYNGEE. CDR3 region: CASSPSPLQGAGETQYF. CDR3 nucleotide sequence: TGTGCCAGCAGCCCGAGTCCCCTTCAGGGGGCTGGGGAGACCCAGTACTTC.

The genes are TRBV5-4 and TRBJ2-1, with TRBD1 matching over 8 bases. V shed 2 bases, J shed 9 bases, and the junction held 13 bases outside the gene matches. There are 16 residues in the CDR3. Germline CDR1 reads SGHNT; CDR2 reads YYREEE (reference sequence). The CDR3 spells CASSFFFPRGQGEQFF. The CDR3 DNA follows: TGTGCCAGCAGCTTCTTTTTCCCCAGGGGGCAGGGTGAGCAGTTCTTC.

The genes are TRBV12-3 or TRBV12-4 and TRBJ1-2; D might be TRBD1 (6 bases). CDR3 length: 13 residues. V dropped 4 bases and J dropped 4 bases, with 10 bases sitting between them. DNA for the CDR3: TGTGCCAGCAGTTCGCAGGGGACCTATGGCTACACCTTC. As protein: CASSSQGTYGYTF.

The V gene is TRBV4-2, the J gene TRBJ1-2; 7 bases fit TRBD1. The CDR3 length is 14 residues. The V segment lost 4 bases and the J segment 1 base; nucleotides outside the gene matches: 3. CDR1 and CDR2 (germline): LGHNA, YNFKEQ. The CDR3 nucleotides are TGTGCCAGCAGCCCGGACAGGATTAACTATGGCTACACCTTC. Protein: CASSPDRINYGYTF.

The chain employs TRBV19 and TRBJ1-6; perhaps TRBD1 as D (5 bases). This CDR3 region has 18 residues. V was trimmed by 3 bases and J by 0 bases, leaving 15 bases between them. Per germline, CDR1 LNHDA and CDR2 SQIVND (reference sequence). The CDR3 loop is CASSIAGLSSSYNSPLHF. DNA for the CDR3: TGTGCCAGTAGTATCGCGGGACTTTCCAGCTCCTATAATTCACCCCTCCACTTT.

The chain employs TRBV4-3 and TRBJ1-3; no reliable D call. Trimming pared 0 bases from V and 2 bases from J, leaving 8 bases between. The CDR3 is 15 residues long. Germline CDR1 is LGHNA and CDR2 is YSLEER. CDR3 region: CASSQDGRTGNTIYF. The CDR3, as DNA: TGCGCCAGCAGCCAAGACGGGCGGACTGGAAACACCATATATTTT.

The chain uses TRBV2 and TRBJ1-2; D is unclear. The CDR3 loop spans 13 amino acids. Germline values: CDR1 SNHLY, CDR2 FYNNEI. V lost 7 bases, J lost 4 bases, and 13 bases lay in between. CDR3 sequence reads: CASNAGSSYGYTF. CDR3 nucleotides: TGTGCCAGCAACGCGGGATCCAGCTATGGCTACACCTTC.

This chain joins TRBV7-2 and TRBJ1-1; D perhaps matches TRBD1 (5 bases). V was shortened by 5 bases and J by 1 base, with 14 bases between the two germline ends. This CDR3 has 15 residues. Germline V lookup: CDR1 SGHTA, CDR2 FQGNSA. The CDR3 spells CASSLRTSGNTEAFF. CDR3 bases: TGTGCCAGCAGCCTGAGGACATCCGGGAACACTGAAGCTTTCTTT.

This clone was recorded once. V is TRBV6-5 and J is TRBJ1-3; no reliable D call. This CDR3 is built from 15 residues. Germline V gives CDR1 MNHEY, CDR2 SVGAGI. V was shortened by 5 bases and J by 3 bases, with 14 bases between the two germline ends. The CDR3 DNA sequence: TGTGCCAGCAGTCGGGGTCTGACGGGTGGAAACACCATATATTTT. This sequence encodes CASSRGLTGGNTIYF.

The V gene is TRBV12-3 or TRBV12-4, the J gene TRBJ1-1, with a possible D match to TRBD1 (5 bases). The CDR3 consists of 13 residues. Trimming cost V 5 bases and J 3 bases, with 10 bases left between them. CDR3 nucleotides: TGTGCCAGCAGTCAGGGTGGATACACTGAAGCTTTCTTT. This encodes CASSQGGYTEAFF.

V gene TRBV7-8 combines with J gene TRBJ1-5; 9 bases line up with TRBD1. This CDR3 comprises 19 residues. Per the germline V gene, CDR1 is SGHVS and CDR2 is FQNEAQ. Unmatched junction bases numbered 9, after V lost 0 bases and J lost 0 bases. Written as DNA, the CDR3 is TGTGCCAGCAGCTTAGCGTACAGGGGGCGCGTGGCTAGCAATCAGCCCCAGCATTTT. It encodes CASSLAYRGRVASNQPQHF.

The CDR3 region is CASSLRLAGGSSSYNEQFF. The CDR3 bases are TGTGCCAGCAGCTTGAGACTAGCGGGGGGGTCGAGCTCCTACAATGAGCAGTTCTTC. V gene TRBV11-2 combines with J gene TRBJ2-1, with TRBD2 identical over 14 bases. V lost 3 bases to trimming and J lost 0 bases; unmatched junction nucleotides: 7. The CDR3 has 19 residues. Per germline, CDR1 SGHAT and CDR2 FQNNGV.

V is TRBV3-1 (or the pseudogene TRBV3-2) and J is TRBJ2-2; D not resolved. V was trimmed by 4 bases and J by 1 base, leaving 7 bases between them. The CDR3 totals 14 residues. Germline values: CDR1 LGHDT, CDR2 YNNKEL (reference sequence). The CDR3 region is CASSLQLNTGELFF. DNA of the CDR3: TGTGCCAGCAGCCTCCAATTGAACACCGGGGAGCTGTTTTTT.

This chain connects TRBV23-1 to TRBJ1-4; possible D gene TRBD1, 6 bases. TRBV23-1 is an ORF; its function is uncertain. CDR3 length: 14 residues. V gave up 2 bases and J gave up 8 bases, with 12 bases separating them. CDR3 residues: CASSQDRSEEKLFF. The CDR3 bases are TGCGCCAGCAGTCAAGACAGGAGCGAAGAAAAACTGTTTTTT.

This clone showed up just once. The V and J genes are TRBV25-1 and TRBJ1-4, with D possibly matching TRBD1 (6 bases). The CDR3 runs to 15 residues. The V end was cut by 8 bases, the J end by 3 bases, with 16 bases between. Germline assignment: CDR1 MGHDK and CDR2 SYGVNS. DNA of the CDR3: TGTGCCAGCTCTCACCGGGGGCTGGCTAATGAAAAACTGTTTTTT. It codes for CASSHRGLANEKLFF.

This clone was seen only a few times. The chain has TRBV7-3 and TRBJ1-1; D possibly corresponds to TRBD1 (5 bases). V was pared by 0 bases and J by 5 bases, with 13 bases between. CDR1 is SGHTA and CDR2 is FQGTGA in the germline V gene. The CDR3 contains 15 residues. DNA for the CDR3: TGTGCCAGCAGCTTAACGGGGTCCTGGGGGACTGAAGCTTTCTTT. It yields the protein CASSLTGSWGTEAFF.

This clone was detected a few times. CDR3 protein: CASSLSGQGRANVLTF. CDR3 sequence (DNA): TGCGCCAGCAGCTTGTCGGGACAGGGAAGGGCCAACGTCCTGACTTTC. This chain connects TRBV5-1 to TRBJ2-6, with TRBD1 identical over 9 bases. With 1 base clipped from V and 5 bases from J, the junction kept 4 bases outside the gene matches. Germline values: CDR1 SGHRS, CDR2 YFSETQ. The CDR3 length is 16 residues.